This TCR beta chain was found in a study of blood T cell repertoires in COVID-19. Study background: Some COVID-19 samples were acute and others convalescent; all came from the United States, Italy and Spain. Sample material is recorded as cDNA or gDNA derived from T cells, B-cell-depleted T cells, or PBMCs.

Looked up from germline, CDR1 is SGHTA and CDR2 is FQGNSA. The CDR3 has 14 residues. V was clipped by 1 base and J by 6 bases; unmatched bases: 4. In the authors' workflow: The authors estimated nucleated cell counts from reference gene primer amplification. Assay: immunoSEQ multiplex PCR; the TCRdb copy retains only in-frame clones and omits some. V, J and clone size are taken as reported in that table, and D and trimming were inferred from the DNA itself. The sample carries tens of thousands of clones, approximately 82% recorded once. The specimen sequenced was peripheral blood. This TCR derives from a man in his sixties with acute or convalescent COVID-19. The gene calls are TRBV7-2 and TRBJ2-7; 9 nucleotides match TRBD2. CDR3 bases: TGTGCCAGCAGCTTAGGACTAGCGGAGATCGAGCAGTACTTC. Its translation is CASSLGLAEIEQYF.